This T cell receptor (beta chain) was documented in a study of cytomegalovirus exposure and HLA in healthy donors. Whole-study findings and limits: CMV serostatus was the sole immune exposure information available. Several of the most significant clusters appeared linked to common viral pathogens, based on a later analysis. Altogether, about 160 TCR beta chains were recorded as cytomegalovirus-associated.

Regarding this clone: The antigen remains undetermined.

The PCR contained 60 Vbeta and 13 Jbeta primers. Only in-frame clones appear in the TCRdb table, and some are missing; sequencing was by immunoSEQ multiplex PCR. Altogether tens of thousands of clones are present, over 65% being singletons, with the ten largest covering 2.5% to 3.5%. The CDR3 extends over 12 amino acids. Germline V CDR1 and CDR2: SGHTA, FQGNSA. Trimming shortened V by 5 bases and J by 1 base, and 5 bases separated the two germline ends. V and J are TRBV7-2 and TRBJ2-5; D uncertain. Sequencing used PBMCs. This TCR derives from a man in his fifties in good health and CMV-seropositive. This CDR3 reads CASSAIQETQYF. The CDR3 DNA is TGTGCCAGCAGCGCTATCCAAGAGACCCAGTACTTC.